This T cell receptor beta chain was identified during a study of T cell responses to AZD1222 COVID-19 vaccine. Germline lookup yields CDR1 DFQATT and CDR2 SNEGSKA (reference sequence). The CDR3 contains 13 residues. V shed 6 bases and J 7 bases; nucleotides not matched to a gene: 9. General study results and limits: Nearly half of spike-specific TCRs reportedly target variant regions that are unmutated in the B.1.351 and B.1.1.7 variants. White British donors predominated, females outnumbered males, and clonal diversity was possibly underestimated.

A single count supports this clone. No antigen is known for it. Here immunoSEQ multiplex PCR was the method, and the copy in TCRdb shows in-frame clones only, minus some. The sample gives 70,000 to 75,000 clones, 70% to 90% of which show up once; around 1.3% is in the top ten. This TCR came from an adult who received the AZD1222 COVID-19 vaccine. This sequence joins TRBV20-1 and TRBJ1-2; 9 nucleotides line up with TRBD1. Sequenced here: peripheral blood, sampled 28 days after the second AZD1222 dose. CDR3 DNA sequence: TGCAGTGCAAGTCCCGGGACAGGGTTTGGCTACACCTTC. Its protein product is CSASPGTGFGYTF.